A single TCR beta chain is shown here with its context. The antigen it binds to is not known. Base-call qualities are not available, and no considerably larger clone is one nucleotide away. Library preparation was by PCR. DNA from cultured CD4+ T cells underwent TCR sequencing with the Oncomine TCR Beta short-read assay at the Johns Hopkins FTIC core. The QIAamp micro DNA kit was used to extract genomic DNA from the cultured CD4+ T cells. Oncomine TCR Beta libraries from cultured CD4+ T cells were pooled using unique dual indexes and sequenced on an Illumina iSeq 100. Per the source publication's procedure: Non-productive sequences were removed, and CDR3s that did not start with C, did not end with F or W, or were shorter than 7 amino acids were discarded. The MANAFEST web application was used to identify antigen-specific clonotypes by comparing peptide-stimulated wells against reference wells and other culture wells. To be called positive, a clone needed an FDR below 0.05, an odds ratio above 5, and a productive frequency above 0.1% in at least two of three replicate wells. A clonotype counted as cross-reactive if it showed significant expansion both in the SARS-CoV-2 spike wells and in at least one common cold coronavirus spike condition. Levenshtein distances (stringdist) and unrooted phylogenetic trees (ape) in R version 3.6.1 were used to assess CDR3 homology. TCRdb took the public reads, trimmed them with fastp at Q25, ran MiXCR for clone calling and kept in-frame beta chains. When rows share a CDR3 protein, they turn into one entry using the most common DNA and genes. TCRdb, not the original authors, processed these V and J calls. This sample lists about 15,000 distinct CDR3 sequences; roughly 52% were detected once. The ten largest clones take up around an eighth of the sample.

These data originate in a study of vaccination and CD4 T cells after COVID-19 (dated by TCRdb to the early 2020s). Regarding the research as a whole: Every convalescent patient had a positive nasal swab PCR test for SARS-CoV-2, with mild disease in roughly 10 patients and severe disease in one. Six males and four females were included in the convalescent cohort, with two Hispanic individuals, seven Caucasians, two Asians and one multiracial person represented. Each participant got two doses of either the Pfizer-BioNTech BNT162b2 vaccine (n=8) or the Moderna mRNA-1273 vaccine (n=2). Post-COVID blood samples were collected from convalescent patients a median of around 100 days after diagnosis, with a range of about 35 to 170 days. Post-vaccine blood samples were taken a median of 72 days after the second vaccine dose, with a range of 14 to 241 days. Overlapping spike peptide pools from SARS-CoV-2 and from the common cold coronaviruses HCoV-NL63, HCoV-OC43 and HCoV-229E were used as culture stimuli. In control cultures, a CEFX viral epitope pool was used as positive control, an HIV-1 Nef peptide pool was used as negative control, or no peptide was added. In 9 to 11 COVID-19 convalescent patients and a few infection-naive healthy vaccine recipients, researchers compared the spike-specific CD4+ TCR repertoire from before mRNA vaccination with the repertoire from after.

What the study reported, not specific to this receptor: Although the median number of SARS-CoV-2-reactive clonotypes went up from roughly 20 after infection to more than 30 after vaccination, the increase was not significant. In convalescent patients, a median approximately 90% of post-vaccine SARS-CoV-2-reactive clones were detected only after vaccination, suggesting vaccine-specific priming. Relatively few convalescent patients were included in the study, and early timepoints after natural infection were not analyzed. Of the vaccine-specific clones in convalescent patients, 304 of 307, or nearly all, reacted only to SARS-CoV-2 spike and did not cross-react with common cold coronaviruses.

The intended sense of this specimen's treatment or condition label: roughly 10-day PBMC culture with coronavirus spike peptide pools or control peptides (ViraFEST assay). The ViraFEST assay, used in the study, expanded antigen-specific T cells with peptide pools and then identified the expanded clonotypes through TCR sequencing. The convalescent patients' positive SARS-CoV-2 PCR tests were from March to December 2020, which was before the Alpha, Beta and Delta variants emerged in the United States. More than 1.5 million PBMCs per well were cultured in IMDM with roughly 4.8% human AB serum and 7.5 to 10 IU/ml IL-2, plus 10 ug/ml peptide pools. On days 3 and 7, half of the culture medium was replaced with fresh IL-2-containing medium. CD4+ T cells were isolated after roughly 10 days of culture through negative selection using the EasySep CD4+ T cell isolation kit. Ficoll-Paque Plus gradient centrifugation was used to isolate PBMCs from whole blood, and the isolated PBMCs were then either used fresh or cryopreserved at -140C. Each culture condition was generally run in triplicate wells.

The germline V gene encodes CDR1 DFQATT and CDR2 SNEGSKA (reference sequence). Taken from cysteine to phenylalanine, the CDR3 has 15 residues. Solely the CDR3 DNA is kept, with 45 bases framed from the first base. Trimming at the junction amounts to 1 base on V and 1 base on J, and the germline ends lie 14 bases apart. The source is a human donor who had recovered from COVID-19. The rearranged segments are TRBV20-1 and TRBJ2-7, and perhaps TRBD1 as D gene, on 6 matching bases. Sequenced material: CD4+ T cells from blood, cultured in vitro. The sequenced DNA is TGCAGTGCTAGAGTCTACAGGGAGAAATCCTACGAGCAGTACTTC. Its protein reads: CSARVYREKSYEQYF.